Below are 3 T cell receptor beta chains sequenced from a single sample in a study of cytomegalovirus exposure and HLA in healthy donors (dated by TCRdb to about 2017). The library relied on the immunoSEQ multiplex PCR assay. A mixture of 60 forward primers for TCR Vbeta segments and 13 reverse primers for TCR Jbeta segments was used in the multiplex PCR. TCRdb retrieved this table from immuneACCESS and kept in-frame rearrangements only. Not all clones are present; in checked studies, unresolved V genes account for under half, and no reason is known for the remainder. Counted in this sample were 120,000 or so clones; roughly 70% of them appeared once. The leading ten clones occupy more than 9% of the sample. Material: PBMCs. These receptors were obtained from a woman aged 45-65 years in good health and CMV-seropositive.

The gene calls are TRBV28 and TRBJ2-4, with 10 bases identical to TRBD1. The CDR3 has 18 residues. CDR1 MDHEN and CDR2 SYDVKM come from the germline V gene. V was pared by 5 bases and J by 0 bases, with 10 bases of the junction left unmatched. CDR3 region: CASSPGTGVPLAKNIQYF. For the CDR3, the DNA is TGTGCCAGCAGTCCCGGGACAGGGGTCCCACTAGCCAAAAACATTCAGTACTTC.

This clone was seen a handful of times. The rearrangement uses TRBV7-9 and TRBJ1-3; no definite D call. The CDR3 length is 16 residues. CDR1 and CDR2 (germline): SEHNR, FQNEAQ (reference sequence). With 3 bases removed from V and 3 bases from J, the gap between germline ends came to 15 bases. CDR3 region: CASSLSTGGYGNTIYF. In nucleotides, the CDR3 is TGTGCCAGCAGCTTGTCTACCGGAGGGTATGGAAACACCATATATTTT.

This clone has just a few counts. This rearrangement joins TRBV20-1 to TRBJ1-1; a possible D gene is TRBD1 (5 bases). CDR3 length equals 11 residues. The V gene lost 7 bases and the J gene lost 4 bases, with 10 bases spanning the gap. Per germline, CDR1 DFQATT and CDR2 SNEGSKA (reference sequence). CDR3: CSVPGVTEAFF. The CDR3 nucleotides read TGCAGTGTGCCGGGGGTCACTGAAGCTTTCTTT.